This T cell receptor beta chain was found in a study of metastatic and nonmetastatic thyroid tumors. Study observations and caveats: In blood and tumor, TCR beta diversity was reportedly significantly higher in malignant thyroid tumors than in benign nodules.

Every patient was untreated before thyroid surgery. Trimming cost V 5 bases and J 5 bases; bases outside gene matches: 3. CDR3 size: 13 residues. CDR1 MNHNS and CDR2 SASEGT come from the germline V gene. This clone has ten or more counts. Its antigen is unknown. TCRdb ran MiXCR on the PCR reads. The profile shows roughly 58,000 clones, 4% to 4.5% of them singletons. The V call is TRBV6-1, the J call TRBJ1-1, with TRBD1 identical over 9 bases. The receptor was derived from a female donor with papillary thyroid cancer or a benign thyroid nodule (not recorded which). Some clones in this sample may be carry-over from other donors' samples. Sequencing used blood. For the CDR3, the DNA is TGTGCCAGCAGTACAGGGGGCTCGACTGAAGCTTTCTTT. It is translated as CASSTGGSTEAFF.